These 23 T cell receptor beta chains were sequenced from one sample in a study of OX40 agonist ivuxolimab in advanced cancers. The protocol was immunoSEQ multiplex PCR, while the TCRdb copy is restricted to in-frame clones and leaves out a portion. The sample has about 100,000 clones; about 88% are singletons. This specimen consisted of CD4+ or CD8+ T cells sorted from blood, obtained in a trial of the OX40 agonist ivuxolimab. These receptors were obtained from an adult with an advanced solid tumor such as melanoma, head and neck, liver or kidney cancer.

There are a few counts of this clone. The rearrangement uses TRBV29-1 and TRBJ2-5, with 9 bases identical to TRBD2. The length of the CDR3 is 17 residues. The V segment lost 2 bases and the J segment 0 bases; nucleotides outside the gene matches: 10. Germline V lookup: CDR1 SQVTM, CDR2 ANQGSEA. The CDR3, as DNA: TGCAGCGTTGAACTCCTAGCGGGAAAGTCGTACCAAGAGACCCAGTACTTC. Its protein is CSVELLAGKSYQETQYF.

This clone was seen a single time. The chain has TRBV7-7 and TRBJ2-1, with 11 bases identical to TRBD2. The J segment lost 12 bases and the V segment lost 1 base, leaving 8 bases of the junction unmatched. CDR3 length: 15 residues. Per germline, CDR1 SSHAT and CDR2 FNYEAQ (reference sequence). The CDR3 here is CASSLVAGGLDGQFF. CDR3 in DNA: TGTGCCAGCAGCTTAGTAGCGGGAGGGCTTGACGGGCAGTTCTTC.

This clone was recorded once. V and J are TRBV11-2 and TRBJ2-7, with D possibly called TRBD1 or TRBD2 (6 bases each). Germline V gives CDR1 SGHAT, CDR2 FQNNGV. Deletions cut 7 bases from V and 3 bases from J, with 22 bases between. The CDR3 runs to 16 residues. The CDR3 sequence: CASTVGWGDKLYEQYF. CDR3 coding DNA: TGTGCCAGCACCGTTGGGTGGGGGGACAAACTCTACGAGCAGTACTTC.

This clone turned up a few times. The chain recombines TRBV30 with TRBJ1-6; D gene uncertain. V was clipped by 3 bases and J by 0 bases, with 6 bases between them. CDR3 length: 14 amino acids. CDR1 GTSNPN and CDR2 SVGIG come from the germline V gene (reference sequence). CDR3 nucleotide sequence: TGTGCCTGGAGCAGGAGCTCCTATAATTCACCCCTCCACTTT. It translates to CAWSRSSYNSPLHF.

The chain combines TRBV5-1 with TRBJ1-1; D is possibly TRBD1 (5 bases). Germline CDR1 reads SGHRS; CDR2 reads YFSETQ. CDR3 length: 15 amino acids. Trimming stripped 4 bases from V and 4 bases from J, with 17 bases between. The CDR3 DNA is TGCGCCAGCAGCGAGCCGGGACCCCGCGGCACTGAAGCTTTCTTT. Its translation is CASSEPGPRGTEAFF.

The chain recombines TRBV6-1 with TRBJ1-2; D ambiguous. The CDR3 totals 15 residues. Per the germline V gene, CDR1 is MNHNS and CDR2 is SASEGT. Trimming removed 8 bases at V and 3 bases at J, with 19 bases between. CDR3 sequence (DNA): TGTGCCAGCGGAGGCGCCGGTCCCGGGGACTATGGCTACACCTTC. Its protein is CASGGAGPGDYGYTF.

This chain uses TRBV21-1 with TRBJ1-5. TRBV21-1 is annotated as a pseudogene. The CDR3 is made up of 19 amino acids. CDR3 sequence reads: CASSKSDPRGYLSNQPQHF. In nucleotides, the CDR3 is TGTGCCAGCAGCAAATCCGACCCGCGGGGCTACCTTAGCAATCAGCCCCAGCATTTT.

V and J are TRBV7-9 and TRBJ2-2; D is perhaps TRBD1 (6 bases). Germline V gene data show CDR1 as SEHNR and CDR2 as FQNEAQ (reference sequence). V was cut by 5 bases and J by 2 bases, with 15 bases left in between. The length of the CDR3 is 16 residues. CDR3 amino acids: CASSNTGSVNTGELFF. The CDR3 nucleotides are TGTGCCAGCAGCAATACAGGGTCGGTCAACACCGGGGAGCTGTTTTTT.

This chain links TRBV28 with TRBJ2-7; 9 bases map to TRBD1. The CDR3 runs to 16 residues. From germline, CDR1 is MDHEN and CDR2 SYDVKM. V shed 4 bases, J shed 5 bases, and the junction held 12 bases outside the gene matches. The CDR3 DNA reads as TGTGCCAGCAGTTCTATTGGGACAGGGATATTTGACGAGCAGTACTTC. As protein: CASSSIGTGIFDEQYF. Full variable domain (missing parts from reference TRBV28 and TRBJ2-7): DVKVTQSSRYLVKRTGEKVFLECVQDMDHENMFWYRQDPGLGLRLIYFSYDVKMKEKGDIPEGYSVSREKKERFSLILESASTNQTSMYLCASSSIGTGIFDEQYFGPGTRLTVT.

V gene TRBV5-1 combines with J gene TRBJ1-5, with D perhaps matching TRBD1 (5 bases). CDR1 is SGHRS, CDR2 YFSETQ, per germline. V lost 4 bases and J lost 7, with 18 bases in between. The CDR3 is made up of 15 amino acids. The CDR3 sequence is CASSISGTPSQPQHF. DNA for the CDR3: TGCGCCAGCAGCATTTCCGGGACCCCCAGCCAGCCCCAGCATTTT.

V gene TRBV25-1 combines with J gene TRBJ1-6; D gene uncertain. The CDR3 totals 14 residues. Trimming cost V 2 bases and J 7 bases, with 9 bases left between them. The V gene's germline CDR1 is MGHDK and CDR2 SYGVNS. CDR3 coding DNA: TGTGCCAGCAGTGAAGGGGTGGGCAATTCACCCCTCCACTTT. This gives the protein CASSEGVGNSPLHF.

The chain carries TRBV5-1 and TRBJ2-5; D perhaps matches TRBD2 (5 bases). Germline assignment: CDR1 SGHRS and CDR2 YFSETQ. CDR3 length: 12 residues. Trimming removed 2 bases from V and 3 bases from J, with 5 bases in between. CDR3 residues: CASSFGKETQYF. CDR3 DNA: TGCGCCAGCAGCTTCGGGAAAGAGACCCAGTACTTC.

The chain combines TRBV7-9 with TRBJ2-5; tentatively, D is TRBD1 or TRBD2 (6 bases each). The CDR3 is 13 residues long. In germline, CDR1 is SEHNR, CDR2 FQNEAQ (reference sequence). V was clipped by 7 bases and J by 4 bases, with 13 bases between them. The CDR3 nucleotides are TGTGCCAGCACCCGGGGGCCGGGAGAGACCCAGTACTTC. As protein: CASTRGPGETQYF.

This rearrangement joins TRBV10-1 to TRBJ2-2; no firm D call. The germline V and J ends were trimmed by 8 bases and 1 base, with 5 bases remaining between them. The CDR3 loop spans 12 amino acids. Germline-derived CDR1 and CDR2 are WNHNN and SYGVQD (reference sequence). CDR3 protein: CASGENTGELFF. The CDR3 nucleotides are TGCGCCAGCGGGGAGAACACCGGGGAGCTGTTTTTT.

The chain joins TRBV28 to TRBJ2-3; 11 bases match TRBD2. Germline assignment: CDR1 MDHEN and CDR2 SYDVKM. Trimming removed 7 bases from V and 7 bases from J; junction bases left unmatched: 7. There are 14 residues in the CDR3. The CDR3 loop reads CASIETSGTYTQYF. The CDR3 DNA is TGTGCCAGCATCGAGACTAGCGGGACATATACGCAGTATTTT. Drawing the rest from reference TRBV28 and TRBJ2-3, the complete variable domain is DVKVTQSSRYLVKRTGEKVFLECVQDMDHENMFWYRQDPGLGLRLIYFSYDVKMKEKGDIPEGYSVSREKKERFSLILESASTNQTSMYLCASIETSGTYTQYFGPGTRLTVL.

The CDR3 DNA follows: TGTGCCAGCTCACCAAGGGGCGATGGCGGGGAGCTGTTTTTT. It yields the protein CASSPRGDGGELFF. The V call is TRBV18, the J call TRBJ2-2, with a tentative D call TRBD1 (5 bases). With 2 bases removed from V and 7 bases from J, the gap between germline ends came to 11 bases. Germline CDR1 is KGHSH and CDR2 is LQKENI. This CDR3 has 14 amino acids.

The chain recombines TRBV28 with TRBJ2-7; perhaps D is TRBD1 or TRBD2 (6 bases each). V shed 5 bases and J shed 6 bases, with 14 bases lying between them. Germline CDR1 and CDR2: MDHEN and SYDVKM. The CDR3 sequence is 13 residues long. Here the CDR3 reads CASSPWGASEQYF. The DNA of the CDR3 is TGTGCCAGCAGTCCCTGGGGGGCAAGCGAGCAGTACTTC.

The chain recombines TRBV5-4 with TRBJ2-2; possibly TRBD1 or TRBD2 for D (5 bases each). Trimming stripped 4 bases from V and 4 bases from J, with 17 bases between. Germline values: CDR1 SGHNT, CDR2 YYREEE (reference sequence). The CDR3 is 16 residues long. The CDR3 nucleotides are TGTGCCAGCAGCCTGGGGGTGAGACAAGCCACCGGGGAGCTGTTTTTT. Encoded protein: CASSLGVRQATGELFF.

The rearrangement uses TRBV7-8 and TRBJ1-4; D is possibly TRBD1 (6 bases). The CDR3 length is 17 residues. V lost 8 bases and J 8 bases, leaving 27 bases between the germline ends. Germline lookup yields CDR1 SGHVS and CDR2 FQNEAQ. CDR3 in DNA: TGTGCCAGCGCCAATCCCTTAATAACAGGGTCCGGAGAAAAACTGTTTTTT. It encodes CASANPLITGSGEKLFF.

The rearrangement links TRBV4-2 to TRBJ1-1; D call uncertain. The V gene's germline CDR1 is LGHNA and CDR2 YNFKEQ. Trimming took 3 bases from V and 6 from J, leaving 14 bases between them. This CDR3 comprises 14 residues. CDR3: CASSQEVPPAEAFF. The CDR3 DNA reads TGTGCCAGCAGCCAGGAAGTCCCGCCCGCTGAAGCTTTCTTT.

The chain has TRBV5-6 and TRBJ2-6, with 10 nucleotides matching TRBD1. The junction had 12 bases not matched to a gene; V was cut back by 7 bases and J by 2 bases. The CDR3 runs to 18 residues. In germline, CDR1 is SGHDT, CDR2 YYEEEE. CDR3 sequence reads: CASFRDRGPPTGANVLTF. For the CDR3, the DNA is TGTGCCAGCTTCCGGGACAGGGGACCACCCACTGGGGCCAACGTCCTGACTTTC.

The chain uses TRBV19 and TRBJ2-3; D ambiguous. Germline CDR1 reads LNHDA; CDR2 reads SQIVND (reference sequence). The V gene lost 5 bases and the J gene lost 7 bases, with 10 bases spanning the gap. The CDR3 covers 12 residues. CDR3 nucleotide sequence: TGTGCCAGTAGTCTTGGATTTCATACGCAGTATTTT. Protein sequence: CASSLGFHTQYF.

This clone was counted between two and nine times. The chain carries TRBV2 and TRBJ2-2, with 10 bases aligning to TRBD2. CDR3 length equals 16 residues. The V and J ends lost 6 bases and 4 bases, in that order; junction bases with no gene match: 8. The germline V gene has CDR1 SNHLY and CDR2 FYNNEI. The CDR3 spells CASSFGLAVPTGELFF. In nucleotides, the CDR3 is TGTGCCAGCAGCTTCGGACTAGCGGTCCCCACCGGGGAGCTGTTTTTT. Filled out from reference TRBV2 and TRBJ2-2, the complete variable domain reads EPEVTQTPSHQVTQMGQEVILRCVPISNHLYFYWYRQILGQKVEFLVSFYNNEISEKSEIFDDQFSVERPDGSNFTLKIRSTKLEDSAMYFCASSFGLAVPTGELFFGEGSRLTVL.